The clone carrying this TCR beta chain was seen only a few times. The target antigen is unknown. This sample was taken from a study of human T cells and chemical hapten exposure. Study summary: The study sensitized with 2% DPC on a roughly 2 cm by roughly 2 cm patch of upper inner arm skin. Weekly diphenylcyclopropenone doses were given to patients' scalps across the roughly 25-week study. Regarding the study as a whole: Expanded TCRs created a significantly greater count of big CDR3 similarity clusters than controls did.

The V gene lost 6 bases and the J gene lost 7 bases, with 10 bases spanning the gap. CDR1 is MDHEN, CDR2 SYDVKM, per germline. CDR3 length equals 11 residues. TCRdb redid the calling of the RACE reads with MiXCR, one entry per CDR3 protein. The sample shows roughly 80,000 distinct CDR3 sequences, about 11% of them seen only once. The time point was: patch test 1, 2 weeks after DPC sensitization. The treatment: therapeutic diphenylcyclopropenone sensitization with weekly scalp DPC. The rearrangement uses TRBV28 and TRBJ2-7; D remains unclear. The specimen comprised whole blood, sampled in connection with sensitization to the hapten diphenylcyclopropenone (DPC). The TCR sequence derives from a woman aged 45 to 65 with alopecia areata. Some clones in this sample may be carry-over from other donors' samples. The CDR3 sequence: CASRVDGEQYF. The DNA for the CDR3 is TGTGCCAGCAGGGTGGACGGAGAGCAGTACTTC.